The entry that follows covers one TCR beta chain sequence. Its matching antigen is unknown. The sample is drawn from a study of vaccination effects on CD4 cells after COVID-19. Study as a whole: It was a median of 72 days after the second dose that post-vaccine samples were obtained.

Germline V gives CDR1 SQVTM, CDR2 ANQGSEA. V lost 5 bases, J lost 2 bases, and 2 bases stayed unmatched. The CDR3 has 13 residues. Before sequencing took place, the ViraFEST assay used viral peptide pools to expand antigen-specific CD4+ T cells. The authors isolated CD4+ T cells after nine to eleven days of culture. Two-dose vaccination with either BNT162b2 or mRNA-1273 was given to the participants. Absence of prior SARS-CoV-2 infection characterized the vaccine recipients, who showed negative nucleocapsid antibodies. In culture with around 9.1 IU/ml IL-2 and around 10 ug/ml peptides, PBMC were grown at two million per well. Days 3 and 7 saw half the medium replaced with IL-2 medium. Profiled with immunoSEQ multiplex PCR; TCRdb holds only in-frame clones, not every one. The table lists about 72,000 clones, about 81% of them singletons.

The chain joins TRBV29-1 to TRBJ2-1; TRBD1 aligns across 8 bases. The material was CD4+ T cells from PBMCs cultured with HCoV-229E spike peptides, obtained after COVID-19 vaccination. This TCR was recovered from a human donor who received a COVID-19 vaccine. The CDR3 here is CSVRQGTYNEQFF. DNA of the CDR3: TGCAGCGTTCGACAGGGGACCTACAATGAGCAGTTCTTC.